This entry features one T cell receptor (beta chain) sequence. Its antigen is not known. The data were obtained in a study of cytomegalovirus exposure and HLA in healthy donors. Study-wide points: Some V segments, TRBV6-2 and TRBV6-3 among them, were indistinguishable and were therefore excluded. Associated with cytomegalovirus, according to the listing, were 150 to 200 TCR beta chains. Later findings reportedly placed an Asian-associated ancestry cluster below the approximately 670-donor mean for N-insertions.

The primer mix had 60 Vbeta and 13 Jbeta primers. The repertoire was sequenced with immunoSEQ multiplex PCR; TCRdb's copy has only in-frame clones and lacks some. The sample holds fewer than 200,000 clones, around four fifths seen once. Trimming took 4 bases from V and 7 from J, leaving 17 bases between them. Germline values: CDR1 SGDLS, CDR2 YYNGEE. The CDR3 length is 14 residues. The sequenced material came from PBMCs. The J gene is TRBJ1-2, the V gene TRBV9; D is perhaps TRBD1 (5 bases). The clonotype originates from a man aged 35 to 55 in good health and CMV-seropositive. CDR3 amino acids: CASSSPQGLGGYTF. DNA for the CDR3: TGTGCCAGCAGCTCCCCCCAGGGACTTGGTGGCTACACCTTC.